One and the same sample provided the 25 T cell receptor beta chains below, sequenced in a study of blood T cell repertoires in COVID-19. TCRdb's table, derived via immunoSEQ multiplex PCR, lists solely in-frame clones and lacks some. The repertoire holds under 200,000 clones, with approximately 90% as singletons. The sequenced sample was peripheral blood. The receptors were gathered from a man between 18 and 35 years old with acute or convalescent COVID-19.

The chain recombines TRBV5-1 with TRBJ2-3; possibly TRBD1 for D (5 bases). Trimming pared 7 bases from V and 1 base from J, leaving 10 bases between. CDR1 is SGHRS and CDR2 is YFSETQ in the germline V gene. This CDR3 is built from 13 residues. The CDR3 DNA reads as TGCGCCAGCGGAGTACAGGGCACAGATACGCAGTATTTT. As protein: CASGVQGTDTQYF.

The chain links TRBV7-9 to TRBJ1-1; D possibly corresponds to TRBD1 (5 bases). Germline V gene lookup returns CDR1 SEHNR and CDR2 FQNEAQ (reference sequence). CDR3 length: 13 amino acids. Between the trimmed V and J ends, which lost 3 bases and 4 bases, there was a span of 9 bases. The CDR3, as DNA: TGTGCCAGCAGCTTGAGGGGAGGCACTGAAGCTTTCTTT. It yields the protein CASSLRGGTEAFF.

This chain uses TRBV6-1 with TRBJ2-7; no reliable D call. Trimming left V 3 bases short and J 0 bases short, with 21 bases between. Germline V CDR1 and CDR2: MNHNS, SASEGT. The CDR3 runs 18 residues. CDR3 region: CASSDIVMPSFSSYEQYF. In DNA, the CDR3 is TGTGCCAGCAGTGATATTGTCATGCCGTCCTTCAGCTCCTACGAGCAGTACTTC.

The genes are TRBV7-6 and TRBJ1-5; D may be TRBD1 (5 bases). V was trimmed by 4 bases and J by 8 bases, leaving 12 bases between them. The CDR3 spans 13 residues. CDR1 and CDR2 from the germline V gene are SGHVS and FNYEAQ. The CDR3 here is CASSSGGDEPQHF. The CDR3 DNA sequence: TGTGCCAGCAGCTCCGGGGGGGATGAGCCCCAGCATTTT.

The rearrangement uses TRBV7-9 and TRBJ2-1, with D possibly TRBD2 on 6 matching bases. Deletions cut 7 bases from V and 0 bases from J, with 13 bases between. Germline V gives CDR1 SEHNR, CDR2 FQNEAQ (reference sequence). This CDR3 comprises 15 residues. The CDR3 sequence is CASTDWGGSYNEQFF. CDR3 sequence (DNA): TGTGCCAGCACCGATTGGGGAGGCTCCTACAATGAGCAGTTCTTC. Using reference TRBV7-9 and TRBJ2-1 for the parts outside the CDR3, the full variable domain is DTGVSQNPRHKITKRGQNVTFRCDPISEHNRLYWYRQTLGQGPEFLTYFQNEAQLEKSRLLSDRFSAERPKGSFSTLEIQRTEQGDSAMYLCASTDWGGSYNEQFFGPGTRLTVL.

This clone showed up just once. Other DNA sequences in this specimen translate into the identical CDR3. In DNA form, the CDR3 reads TGCGCCAGCAGCTTGGGAGGGCAGGGGCAGCCCCAGCATTTT. Its protein product is CASSLGGQGQPQHF. The genes are TRBV5-1 and TRBJ1-5, with D perhaps TRBD1 (6 bases). V lost 0 bases and J 7 bases, leaving 11 bases between the germline ends. CDR1 and CDR2 (germline): SGHRS, YFSETQ. The CDR3 runs 14 residues.

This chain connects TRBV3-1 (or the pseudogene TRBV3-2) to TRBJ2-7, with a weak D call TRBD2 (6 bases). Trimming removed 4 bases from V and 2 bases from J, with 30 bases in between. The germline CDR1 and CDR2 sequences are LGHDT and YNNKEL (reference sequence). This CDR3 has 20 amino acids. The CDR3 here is CASSLRRSPKLARSTYEQYF. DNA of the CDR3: TGTGCCAGCAGCCTAAGACGATCACCCAAACTAGCTCGCTCAACCTACGAGCAGTACTTC.

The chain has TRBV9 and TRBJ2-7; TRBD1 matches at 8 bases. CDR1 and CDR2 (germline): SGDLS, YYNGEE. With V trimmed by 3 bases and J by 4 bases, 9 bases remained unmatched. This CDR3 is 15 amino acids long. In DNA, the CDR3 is TGTGCCAGCAGCGCAGGGACAGGACCTTTTTACGAGCAGTACTTC. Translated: CASSAGTGPFYEQYF.

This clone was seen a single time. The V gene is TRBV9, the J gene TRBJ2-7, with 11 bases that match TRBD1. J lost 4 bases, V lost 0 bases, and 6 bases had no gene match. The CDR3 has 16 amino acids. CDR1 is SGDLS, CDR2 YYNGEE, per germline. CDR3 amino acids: CASSVELGQGAYEQYF. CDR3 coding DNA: TGTGCCAGCAGCGTAGAACTAGGACAGGGGGCGTACGAGCAGTACTTC. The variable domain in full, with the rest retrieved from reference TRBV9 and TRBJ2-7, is DSGVTQTPKHLITATGQRVTLRCSPRSGDLSVYWYQQSLDQGLQFLIQYYNGEERAKGNILERFSAQQFPDLHSELNLSSLELGDSALYFCASSVELGQGAYEQYFGPGTRLTVT.

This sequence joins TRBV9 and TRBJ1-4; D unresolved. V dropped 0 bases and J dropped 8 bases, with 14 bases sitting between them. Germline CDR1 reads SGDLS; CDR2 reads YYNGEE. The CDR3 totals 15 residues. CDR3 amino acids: CASSVAEGRGEKLFF. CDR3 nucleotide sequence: TGTGCCAGCAGCGTAGCCGAGGGCCGGGGAGAAAAACTGTTTTTT. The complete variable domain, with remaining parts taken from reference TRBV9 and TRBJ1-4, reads DSGVTQTPKHLITATGQRVTLRCSPRSGDLSVYWYQQSLDQGLQFLIQYYNGEERAKGNILERFSAQQFPDLHSELNLSSLELGDSALYFCASSVAEGRGEKLFFGSGTQLSVL.

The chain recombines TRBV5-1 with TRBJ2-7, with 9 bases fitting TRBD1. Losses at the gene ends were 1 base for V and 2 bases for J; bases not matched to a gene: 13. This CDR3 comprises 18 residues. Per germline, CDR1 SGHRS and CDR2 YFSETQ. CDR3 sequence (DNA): TGCGCCAGCAGCTTGCAGATAGGGGGACAGGGTTTAACCTACGAGCAGTACTTC. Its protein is CASSLQIGGQGLTYEQYF.

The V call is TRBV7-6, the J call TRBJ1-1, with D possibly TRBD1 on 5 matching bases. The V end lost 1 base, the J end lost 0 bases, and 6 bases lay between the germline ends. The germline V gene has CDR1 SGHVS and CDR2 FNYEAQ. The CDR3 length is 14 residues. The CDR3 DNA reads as TGTGCCAGCAGCTTAGGGGGCCTGAACACTGAAGCTTTCTTT. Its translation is CASSLGGLNTEAFF.

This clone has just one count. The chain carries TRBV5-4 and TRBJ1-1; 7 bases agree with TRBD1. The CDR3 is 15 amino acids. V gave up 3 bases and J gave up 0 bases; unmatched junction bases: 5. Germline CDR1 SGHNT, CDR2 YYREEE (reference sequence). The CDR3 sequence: CASSSTGALNTEAFF. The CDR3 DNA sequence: TGTGCCAGCAGCTCCACAGGGGCCCTGAACACTGAAGCTTTCTTT. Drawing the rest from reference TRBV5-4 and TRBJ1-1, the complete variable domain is ETGVTQSPTHLIKTRGQQVTLRCSSQSGHNTVSWYQQALGQGPQFIFQYYREEENGRGNFPPRFSGLQFPNYSSELNVNALELDDSALYLCASSSTGALNTEAFFGQGTRLTVV.

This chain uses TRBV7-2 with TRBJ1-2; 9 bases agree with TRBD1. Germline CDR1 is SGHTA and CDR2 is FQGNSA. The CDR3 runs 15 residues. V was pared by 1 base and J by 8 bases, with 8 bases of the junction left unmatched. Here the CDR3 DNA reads TGTGCCAGCAGCTTAGACAGGGGGCGAACGGAGGGCTACACCTTC. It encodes CASSLDRGRTEGYTF.

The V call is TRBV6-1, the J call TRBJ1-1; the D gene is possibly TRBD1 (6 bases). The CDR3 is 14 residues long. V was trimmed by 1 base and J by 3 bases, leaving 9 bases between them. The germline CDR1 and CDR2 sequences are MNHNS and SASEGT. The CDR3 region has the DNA TGTGCCAGCAGTGAAGTTGGGGGCCACACTGAAGCTTTCTTT. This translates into CASSEVGGHTEAFF.

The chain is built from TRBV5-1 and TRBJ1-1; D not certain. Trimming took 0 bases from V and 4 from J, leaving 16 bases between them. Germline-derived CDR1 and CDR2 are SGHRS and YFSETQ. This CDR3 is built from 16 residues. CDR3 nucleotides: TGCGCCAGCAGCTTGGATCCCCAGGTTACACTCACTGAAGCTTTCTTT. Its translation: CASSLDPQVTLTEAFF. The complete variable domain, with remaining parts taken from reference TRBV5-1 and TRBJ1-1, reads KAGVTQTPRYLIKTRGQQVTLSCSPISGHRSVSWYQQTPGQGLQFLFEYFSETQRNKGNFPGRFSGRQFSNSRSEMNVSTLELGDSALYLCASSLDPQVTLTEAFFGQGTRLTVV.

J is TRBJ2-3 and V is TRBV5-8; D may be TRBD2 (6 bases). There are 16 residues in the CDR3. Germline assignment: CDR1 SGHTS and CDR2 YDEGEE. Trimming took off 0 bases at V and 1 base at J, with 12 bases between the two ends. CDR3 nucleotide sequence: TGTGCCAGCAGCTTGGGGTTTTCTAGCGGCACAGATACGCAGTATTTT. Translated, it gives CASSLGFSSGTDTQYF.

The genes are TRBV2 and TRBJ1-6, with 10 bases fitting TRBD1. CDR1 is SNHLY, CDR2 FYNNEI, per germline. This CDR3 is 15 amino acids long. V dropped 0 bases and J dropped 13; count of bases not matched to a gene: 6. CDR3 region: CASSEAPGQGSPLHF. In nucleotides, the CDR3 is TGTGCCAGCAGTGAAGCCCCGGGACAGGGGAGCCCCCTCCACTTT. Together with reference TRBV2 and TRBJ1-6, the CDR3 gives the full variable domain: EPEVTQTPSHQVTQMGQEVILRCVPISNHLYFYWYRQILGQKVEFLVSFYNNEISEKSEIFDDQFSVERPDGSNFTLKIRSTKLEDSAMYFCASSEAPGQGSPLHFGNGTRLTVT.

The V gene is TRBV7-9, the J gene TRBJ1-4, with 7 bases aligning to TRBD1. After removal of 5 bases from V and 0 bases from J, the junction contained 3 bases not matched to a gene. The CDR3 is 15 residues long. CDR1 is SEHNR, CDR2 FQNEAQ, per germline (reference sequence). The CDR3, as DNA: TGTGCCAGCAGCCCCGGGACAGCAACTAATGAAAAACTGTTTTTT. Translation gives CASSPGTATNEKLFF. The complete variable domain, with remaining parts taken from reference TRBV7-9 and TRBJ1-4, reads DTGVSQNPRHKITKRGQNVTFRCDPISEHNRLYWYRQTLGQGPEFLTYFQNEAQLEKSRLLSDRFSAERPKGSFSTLEIQRTEQGDSAMYLCASSPGTATNEKLFFGSGTQLSVL.

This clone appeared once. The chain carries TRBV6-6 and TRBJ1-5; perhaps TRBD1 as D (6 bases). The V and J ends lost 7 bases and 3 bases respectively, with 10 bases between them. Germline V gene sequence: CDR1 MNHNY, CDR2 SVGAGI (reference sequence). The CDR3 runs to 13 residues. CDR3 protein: CASTDSFNQPQHF. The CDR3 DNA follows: TGTGCCAGCACGGACAGCTTCAATCAGCCCCAGCATTTT.

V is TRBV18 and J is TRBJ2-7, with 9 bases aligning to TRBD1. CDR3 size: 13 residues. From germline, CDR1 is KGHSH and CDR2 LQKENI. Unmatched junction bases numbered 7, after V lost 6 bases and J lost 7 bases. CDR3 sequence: CASSRDRVGEQYF. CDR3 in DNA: TGTGCCAGCTCCCGGGACAGGGTCGGGGAGCAGTACTTC.

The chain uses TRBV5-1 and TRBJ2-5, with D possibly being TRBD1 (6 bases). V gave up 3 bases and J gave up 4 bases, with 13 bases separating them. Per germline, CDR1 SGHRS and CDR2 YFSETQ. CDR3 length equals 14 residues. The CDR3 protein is CASSSQGYGETQYF. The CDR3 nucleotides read TGCGCCAGCAGCTCACAGGGATACGGAGAGACCCAGTACTTC.

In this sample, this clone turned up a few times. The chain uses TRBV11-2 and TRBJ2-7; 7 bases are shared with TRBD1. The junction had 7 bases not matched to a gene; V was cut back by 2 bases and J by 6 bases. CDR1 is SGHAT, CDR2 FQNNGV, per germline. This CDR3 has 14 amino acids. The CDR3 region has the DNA TGTGCCAGCAGCTTATCGGGTAGACAGGGCGAGCAGTACTTC. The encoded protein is CASSLSGRQGEQYF.

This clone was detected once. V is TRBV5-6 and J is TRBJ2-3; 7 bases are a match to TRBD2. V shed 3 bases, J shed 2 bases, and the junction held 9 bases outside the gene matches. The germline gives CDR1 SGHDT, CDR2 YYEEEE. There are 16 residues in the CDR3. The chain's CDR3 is CASSWPNLADTDTQYF. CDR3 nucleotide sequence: TGTGCCAGCAGCTGGCCTAACCTAGCGGACACAGATACGCAGTATTTT.

The CDR3 bases are TGTGCCAGCAGCTTAGAACTCTCCGGACAGGGATTGGGCGGCTACACCTTC. Translation gives CASSLELSGQGLGGYTF. The genes are TRBV7-9 and TRBJ1-2; 8 positions agree with TRBD1. CDR1 is SEHNR, CDR2 FQNEAQ, per germline (reference sequence). V lost 1 base, J lost 8 bases, and 15 bases stayed unmatched. The CDR3 length is 17 residues.